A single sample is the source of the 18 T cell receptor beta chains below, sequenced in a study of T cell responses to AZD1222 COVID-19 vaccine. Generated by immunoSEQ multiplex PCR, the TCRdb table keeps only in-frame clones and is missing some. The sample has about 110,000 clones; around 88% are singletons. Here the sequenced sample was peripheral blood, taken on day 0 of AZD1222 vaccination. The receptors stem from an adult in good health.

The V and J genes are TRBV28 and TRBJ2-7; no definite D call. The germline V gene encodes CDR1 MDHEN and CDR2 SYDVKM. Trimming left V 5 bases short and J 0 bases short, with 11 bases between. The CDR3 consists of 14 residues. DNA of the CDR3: TGTGCCAGCAGTCCCTCAACGATCTCCTACGAGCAGTACTTC. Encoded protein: CASSPSTISYEQYF.

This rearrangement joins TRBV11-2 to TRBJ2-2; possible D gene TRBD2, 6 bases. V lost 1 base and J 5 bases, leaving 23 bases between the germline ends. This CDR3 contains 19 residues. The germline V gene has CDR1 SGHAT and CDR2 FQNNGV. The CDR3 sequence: CASSLALAGTAGFTGELFF. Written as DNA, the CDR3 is TGTGCCAGCAGCTTAGCACTAGCCGGCACCGCAGGGTTTACCGGGGAGCTGTTTTTT.

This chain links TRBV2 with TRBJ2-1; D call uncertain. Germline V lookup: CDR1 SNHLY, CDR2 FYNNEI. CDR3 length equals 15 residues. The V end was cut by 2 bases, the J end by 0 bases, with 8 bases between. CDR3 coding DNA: TGTGCCAGCAGTGAACAGGAGAGCTCCTACAATGAGCAGTTCTTC. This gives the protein CASSEQESSYNEQFF. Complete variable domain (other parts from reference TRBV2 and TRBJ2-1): EPEVTQTPSHQVTQMGQEVILRCVPISNHLYFYWYRQILGQKVEFLVSFYNNEISEKSEIFDDQFSVERPDGSNFTLKIRSTKLEDSAMYFCASSEQESSYNEQFFGPGTRLTVL.

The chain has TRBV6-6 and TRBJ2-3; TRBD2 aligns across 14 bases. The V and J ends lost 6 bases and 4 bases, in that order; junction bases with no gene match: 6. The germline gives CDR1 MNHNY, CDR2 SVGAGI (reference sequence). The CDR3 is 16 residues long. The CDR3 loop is CASRGTSGGSADTQYF. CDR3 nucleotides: TGTGCCAGCAGGGGGACTAGCGGGGGCAGTGCAGATACGCAGTATTTT.

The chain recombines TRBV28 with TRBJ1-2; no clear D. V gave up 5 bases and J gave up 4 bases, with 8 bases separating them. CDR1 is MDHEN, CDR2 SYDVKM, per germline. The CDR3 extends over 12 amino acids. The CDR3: CASSNAGYGYTF. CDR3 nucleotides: TGTGCCAGCAGTAACGCTGGCTATGGCTACACCTTC.

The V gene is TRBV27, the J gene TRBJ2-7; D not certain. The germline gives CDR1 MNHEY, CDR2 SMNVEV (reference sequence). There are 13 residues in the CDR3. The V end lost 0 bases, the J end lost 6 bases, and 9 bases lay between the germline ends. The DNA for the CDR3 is TGTGCCAGCAGTTTATCTACGGGTTCCGAGCAGTACTTC. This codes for CASSLSTGSEQYF.

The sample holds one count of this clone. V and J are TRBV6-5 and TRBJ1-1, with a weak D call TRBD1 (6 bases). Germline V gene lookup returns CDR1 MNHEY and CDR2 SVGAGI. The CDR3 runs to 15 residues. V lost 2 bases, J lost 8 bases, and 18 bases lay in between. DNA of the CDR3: TGTGCCAGCAGTTACAGCCCCCGACAGGCCCAAGAAGCTTTCTTT. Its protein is CASSYSPRQAQEAFF.

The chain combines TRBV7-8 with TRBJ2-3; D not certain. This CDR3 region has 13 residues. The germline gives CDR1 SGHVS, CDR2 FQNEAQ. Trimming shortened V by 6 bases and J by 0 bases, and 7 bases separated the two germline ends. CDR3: CASRYTSTDTQYF. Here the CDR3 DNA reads TGTGCCAGCAGGTATACTAGCACAGATACGCAGTATTTT.

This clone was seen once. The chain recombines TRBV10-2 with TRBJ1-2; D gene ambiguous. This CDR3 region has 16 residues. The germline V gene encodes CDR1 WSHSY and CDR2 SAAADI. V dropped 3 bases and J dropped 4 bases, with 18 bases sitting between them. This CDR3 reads CASSDRGRSSGYGYTF. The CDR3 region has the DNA TGCGCCAGCAGTGACAGAGGACGGTCGTCTGGCTATGGCTACACCTTC.

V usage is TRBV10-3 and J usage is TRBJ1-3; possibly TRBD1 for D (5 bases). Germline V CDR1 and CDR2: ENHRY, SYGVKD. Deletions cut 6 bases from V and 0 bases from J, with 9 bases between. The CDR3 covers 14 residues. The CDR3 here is CAISPGGSGNTIYF. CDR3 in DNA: TGTGCCATCAGCCCCGGGGGCTCTGGAAACACCATATATTTT.

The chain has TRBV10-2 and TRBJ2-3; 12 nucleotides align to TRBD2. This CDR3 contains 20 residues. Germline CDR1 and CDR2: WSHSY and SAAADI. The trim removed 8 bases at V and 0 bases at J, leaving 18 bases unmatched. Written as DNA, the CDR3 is TGCGCCAGCCGGAGTATAAGGGCTAGCGGGGGGGTTTCTAGCACAGATACGCAGTATTTT. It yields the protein CASRSIRASGGVSSTDTQYF.

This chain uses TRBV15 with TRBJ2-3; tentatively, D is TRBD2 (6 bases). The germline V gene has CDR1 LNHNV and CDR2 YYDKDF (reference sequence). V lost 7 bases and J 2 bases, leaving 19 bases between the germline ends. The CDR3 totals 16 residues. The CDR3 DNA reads TGTGCCACCACCAACCTGGGGGGACCGTACACAGATACGCAGTATTTT. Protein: CATTNLGGPYTDTQYF.

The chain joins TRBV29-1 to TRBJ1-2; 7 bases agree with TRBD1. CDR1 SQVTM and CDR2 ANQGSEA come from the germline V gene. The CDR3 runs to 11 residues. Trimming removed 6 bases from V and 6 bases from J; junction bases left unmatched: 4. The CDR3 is CSVNRGDGYTF. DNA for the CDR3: TGCAGCGTGAACAGGGGAGATGGCTACACCTTC.

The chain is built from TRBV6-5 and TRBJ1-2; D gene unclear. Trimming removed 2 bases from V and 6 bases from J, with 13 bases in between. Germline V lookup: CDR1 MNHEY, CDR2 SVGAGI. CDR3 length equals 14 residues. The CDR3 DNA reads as TGTGCCAGCAGTTACGACCCCGGGTCGGATGGCTACACCTTC. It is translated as CASSYDPGSDGYTF.

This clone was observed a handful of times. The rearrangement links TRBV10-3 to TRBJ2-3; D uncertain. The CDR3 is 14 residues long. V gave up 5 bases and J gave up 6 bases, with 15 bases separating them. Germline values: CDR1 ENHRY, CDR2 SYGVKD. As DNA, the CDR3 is TGTGCCATCAGTAATGACATCGCGAGGGATACGCAGTATTTT. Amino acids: CAISNDIARDTQYF.

The DNA of the CDR3 is TGTGCCAGCAGACGACAGACCATGAGTGATACGCAGTATTTT. Protein sequence: CASRRQTMSDTQYF. This chain links TRBV6-5 with TRBJ2-3; D perhaps matches TRBD1 (5 bases). CDR3 length: 14 amino acids. Trimming cost V 6 bases and J 6 bases, with 16 bases left between them. The V gene's germline CDR1 is MNHEY and CDR2 SVGAGI.

The CDR3 loop reads CASSSGQEYGYTF. CDR3 nucleotide sequence: TGTGCCAGCAGCTCGGGACAGGAGTATGGCTACACCTTC. The chain has TRBV7-2 and TRBJ1-2; 8 bases are shared with TRBD1. The CDR3 is 13 residues long. Germline values: CDR1 SGHTA, CDR2 FQGNSA. J gave up 5 bases and V 4 bases, and 3 bases lay outside the gene matches.

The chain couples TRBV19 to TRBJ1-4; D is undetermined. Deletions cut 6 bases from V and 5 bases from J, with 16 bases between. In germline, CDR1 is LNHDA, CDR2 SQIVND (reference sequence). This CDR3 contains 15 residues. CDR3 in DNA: TGTGCCAGTAGCCCCGGCCGGAGCCAGAATGAAAAACTGTTTTTT. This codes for CASSPGRSQNEKLFF.